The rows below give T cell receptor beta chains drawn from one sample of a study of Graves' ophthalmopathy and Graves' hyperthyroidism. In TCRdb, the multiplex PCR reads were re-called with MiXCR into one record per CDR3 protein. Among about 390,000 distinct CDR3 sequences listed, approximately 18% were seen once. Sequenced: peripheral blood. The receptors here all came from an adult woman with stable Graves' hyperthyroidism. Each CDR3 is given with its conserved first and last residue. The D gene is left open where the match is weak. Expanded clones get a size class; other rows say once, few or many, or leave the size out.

CASSLAREPLAYEQYF TGTGCCAGCAGCTTAGCGCGGGAACCCTTGGCCTACGAGCAGTACTTC . many TRBJ2-7 TRBV7-8
CASYAQGAGGELFF TGTGCCAGCTACGCACAGGGGGCCGGCGGGGAGCTGTTTTTT TRBD1 . TRBJ2-2 TRBV18
CASSLGLGNTEAFF TGTGCCAGCAGCTTAGGTCTCGGTAACACTGAAGCTTTCTTT . many TRBJ1-1 TRBV7-9
CASVSPSDAVRSGANVLTF TGTGCCAGCGTTTCCCCCAGCGACGCCGTCCGCTCTGGGGCCAACGTCCTGACTTTC . many TRBJ2-6 TRBV28
CASSLWDRTTSGANVLTF TGTGCCAGCAGCCTTTGGGACAGGACTACATCTGGGGCCAACGTCCTGACTTTC TRBD1 . TRBJ2-6 TRBV9
CAISDSNRNQPQHF TGTGCCATCAGTGACAGCAATAGGAATCAGCCCCAGCATTTT . many TRBJ1-5 TRBV10-3
CASHRQGMGGYTF TGTGCCAGCCATAGGCAGGGAATGGGCGGCTACACCTTC . . TRBJ1-2 TRBV12-3/TRBV12-4
CASRWGQGEQGF TGTGCCAGCAGATGGGGCCAGGGGGAGCAGGGCTTC TRBD1 . TRBJ2-7 TRBV28
CASSLGGHLLPSYGYTF TGCGCCAGCAGCTTGGGGGGACATTTACTACCCTCTTACGGCTACACCTTC . many TRBJ1-2 TRBV5-1
CASSPRRPETQYF TGTGCCAGCAGCCCCCGGAGGCCAGAGACCCAGTACTTC . many TRBJ2-5 TRBV3-1
CASSYSMSAAETQYF TGTGCCAGCAGTTACTCAATGTCAGCAGCAGAGACCCAGTACTTC . many TRBJ2-5 TRBV6-5
CASSPETVYEQYF TGTGCCAGCTCACCCGAGACAGTCTACGAGCAGTACTTC . few TRBJ2-7 TRBV18
CASSFREYSYEQYF TGTGCCAGCAGCTTCAGGGAATACTCCTACGAGCAGTACTTC . many TRBJ2-7 TRBV11-2